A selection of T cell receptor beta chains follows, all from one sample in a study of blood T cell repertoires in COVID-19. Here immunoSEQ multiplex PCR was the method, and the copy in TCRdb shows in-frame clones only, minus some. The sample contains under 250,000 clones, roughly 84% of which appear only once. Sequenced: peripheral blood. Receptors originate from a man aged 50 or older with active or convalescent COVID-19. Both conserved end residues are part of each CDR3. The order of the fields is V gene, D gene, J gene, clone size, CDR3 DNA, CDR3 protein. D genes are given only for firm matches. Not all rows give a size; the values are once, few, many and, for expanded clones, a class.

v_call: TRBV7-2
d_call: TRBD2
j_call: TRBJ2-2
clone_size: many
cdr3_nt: TGTGCCAGCAGCTTAGGACTAGCGGGAGTCGGGGAGCTGTTTTTT
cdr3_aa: CASSLGLAGVGELFF

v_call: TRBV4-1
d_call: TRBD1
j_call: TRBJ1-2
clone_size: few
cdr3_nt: TGCGCCAGCAGCCAGCCCCGGGACAGGGACCATGGCTACACCTTC
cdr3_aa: CASSQPRDRDHGYTF

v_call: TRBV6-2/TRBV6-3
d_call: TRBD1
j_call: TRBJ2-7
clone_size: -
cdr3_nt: TGTGCCAGCAGTTACTTCCCCGCCCTGACAGGGGGCTTCCACGAGCAGTACTTC
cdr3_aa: CASSYFPALTGGFHEQYF

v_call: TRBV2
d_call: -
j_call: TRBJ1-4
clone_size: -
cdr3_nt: TGTGCCAGCAGTGAAGGCGGATGGGTTGAAAAACTGTTTTTT
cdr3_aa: CASSEGGWVEKLFF

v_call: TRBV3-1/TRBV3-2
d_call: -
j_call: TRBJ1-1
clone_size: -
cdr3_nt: TGTGCCAGCAGCCAAGCCTTTACTGAAGCTTTCTTT
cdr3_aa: CASSQAFTEAFF

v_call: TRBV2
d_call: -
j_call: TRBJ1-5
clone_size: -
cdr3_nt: TGTGCCAGCAGTGAAGGCGGGGACAGCAATCAGCCCCAGCATTTT
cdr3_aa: CASSEGGDSNQPQHF

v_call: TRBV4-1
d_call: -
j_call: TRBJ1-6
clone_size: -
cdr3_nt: TGCGCCAGCAGCCCTACTTGGGGGGGCTCCTATAATTCACCCCTCCACTTT
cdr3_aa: CASSPTWGGSYNSPLHF

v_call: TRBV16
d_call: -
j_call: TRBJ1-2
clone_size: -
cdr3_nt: TGTGCCAGCAGCCAATATCGAACAGGCCAGGGGGGCTACACCTTC
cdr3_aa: CASSQYRTGQGGYTF

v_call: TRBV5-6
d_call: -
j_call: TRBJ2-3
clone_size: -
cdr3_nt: TGTGCCAGCAGCTGGCGGGGCACAGATACGCAGTATTTT
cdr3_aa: CASSWRGTDTQYF

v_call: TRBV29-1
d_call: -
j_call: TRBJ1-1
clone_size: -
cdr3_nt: TGCAGCGTTGAAGGGCGGGGGGATGAAGCTTTCTTT
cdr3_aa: CSVEGRGDEAFF